This entry lists 10 T cell receptor beta chains sequenced from one sample in a study of human T cells and chemical hapten exposure. The time point: patch test 1, 2 weeks after DPC sensitization. Treatment denoted: therapeutic diphenylcyclopropenone sensitization with weekly scalp DPC. Unfractionated whole blood was the source from which total RNA was extracted. TCRdb called the RACE reads again in MiXCR, with one record for every CDR3 protein. The profile shows roughly 48,000 distinct CDR3 sequences, approximately 11% of them singletons. The sample was whole blood, taken in connection with sensitization to the hapten diphenylcyclopropenone (DPC). All receptors derive from a woman in her thirties or forties with alopecia areata. Some clones in this sample may be carry-over from other donors' samples.

This clonotype was seen ten or more times. CDR3 DNA sequence: TGTGCCAGTAGTATAGGAGGGGCGGCCTACGAGCAGTACTTC. It yields the protein CASSIGGAAYEQYF. The chain is built from TRBV19 and TRBJ2-7; D is tentatively TRBD1 or TRBD2 (5 bases each). The germline V gene encodes CDR1 LNHDA and CDR2 SQIVND (reference sequence). V lost 1 base and J 2 bases, leaving 9 bases between the germline ends. The CDR3 length is 14 residues.

This clonotype was observed at least ten times. The chain carries TRBV7-2 and TRBJ2-3; TRBD2 aligns across 14 bases. Germline assignment: CDR1 SGHTA and CDR2 FQGNSA. The CDR3 has 15 amino acids. Trimming removed 5 bases from V and 7 bases from J; junction bases left unmatched: 5. The CDR3 region is CASSTGLAGANTQYF. For the CDR3, the DNA is TGTGCCAGCAGCACGGGACTAGCGGGGGCCAATACGCAGTATTTT.

This clonotype was observed a few times. This chain uses TRBV7-9 with TRBJ2-3, with unresolved D. The CDR3 totals 12 residues. The germline gives CDR1 SEHNR, CDR2 FQNEAQ (reference sequence). V lost 7 bases, J lost 3 bases, and 8 bases lay in between. As DNA, the CDR3 is TGTGCCAGCACGGCCGTGACAGATACGCAGTATTTT. The encoded protein is CASTAVTDTQYF. Using reference TRBV7-9 and TRBJ2-3 for the parts outside the CDR3, the full variable domain is DTGVSQNPRHKITKRGQNVTFRCDPISEHNRLYWYRQTLGQGPEFLTYFQNEAQLEKSRLLSDRFSAERPKGSFSTLEIQRTEQGDSAMYLCASTAVTDTQYFGPGTRLTVL.

This chain connects TRBV6-5 to TRBJ2-2; no clear D gene. Trimming took off 2 bases at V and 4 bases at J, with 2 bases between the two ends. This CDR3 has 12 amino acids. CDR1 is MNHEY and CDR2 is SVGAGI in the germline V gene. The CDR3 DNA reads TGTGCCAGCAGTTACCCCACCGGGGAGCTGTTTTTT. This encodes CASSYPTGELFF.

This clonotype was found many times. The J gene is TRBJ1-1, the V gene TRBV7-2, with D possibly matching TRBD1 (5 bases). Germline CDR1 SGHTA, CDR2 FQGNSA. With 5 bases removed from V and 2 bases from J, the gap between germline ends came to 18 bases. The CDR3 is 16 residues long. The CDR3 bases are TGTGCCAGCAGCCCCCAGCCCGGGACCTTAAACACTGAAGCTTTCTTT. Translation: CASSPQPGTLNTEAFF.

This rearrangement joins TRBV30 to TRBJ1-2; 9 bases fit TRBD1. Germline V gene data show CDR1 as GTSNPN and CDR2 as SVGIG (reference sequence). The CDR3 runs to 16 residues. The V segment lost 4 bases and the J segment 2 bases; nucleotides outside the gene matches: 11. The CDR3 spells CAWTRGTGTRNYGYTF. Here the CDR3 DNA reads TGTGCCTGGACCCGCGGGACAGGGACCAGGAACTATGGCTACACCTTC.

V is TRBV4-1 and J is TRBJ2-2; weak D call: TRBD2 (5 bases). CDR1 is MGHRA and CDR2 is YSYEKL in the germline V gene. The CDR3 totals 16 residues. Trimming took 4 bases from V and 0 from J, leaving 12 bases between them. CDR3 DNA: TGCGCCAGCAGCCGAGGAAGCGGAGCGAACACCGGGGAGCTGTTTTTT. This gives the protein CASSRGSGANTGELFF.

This clonotype showed up many times. The chain couples TRBV2 to TRBJ2-3; 8 bases line up with TRBD2. CDR1 and CDR2 (germline): SNHLY, FYNNEI. Losses at the gene ends were 6 bases for V and 7 bases for J; bases not matched to a gene: 12. The CDR3 has 15 amino acids. The CDR3 nucleotides read TGTGCCAGCAGCCCCACGGGCGGGGGGCCTCATACGCAGTATTTT. Translated: CASSPTGGGPHTQYF.

This clonotype was detected many times. The J gene is TRBJ2-1, the V gene TRBV11-2; D is uncertain. Trimming stripped 5 bases from V and 0 bases from J, with 5 bases between. This CDR3 is 13 amino acids long. Germline V lookup: CDR1 SGHAT, CDR2 FQNNGV. The CDR3 region is CASSVTSYNEQFF. The CDR3, as DNA: TGTGCCAGCAGCGTGACCTCCTACAATGAGCAGTTCTTC.

The rearrangement joins TRBV6-1 to TRBJ1-1; D remains unclear. The V end was cut by 2 bases, the J end by 1 base, with 14 bases between. The germline V gene encodes CDR1 MNHNS and CDR2 SASEGT. This CDR3 has 16 amino acids. The CDR3 coding sequence is TGTGCCAGCAGTGAACCGGGAACCCGAAAGAACACTGAAGCTTTCTTT. It specifies CASSEPGTRKNTEAFF.